This record covers a single TCR beta chain. Methods used by the authors: Cell counts per sample came from amplifying reference gene primers. The method was immunoSEQ multiplex PCR; TCRdb's version includes in-frame clones alone and lacks a portion of them. Clone size and the V and J calls come from that table; the DNA yielded D and trimming. This sample yields over 400,000 clones, of which around 90% are seen a single time; under 8.5% belongs to the top ten. The data are from a study of blood T cell repertoires in COVID-19. Whole-study context: PBMCs, B-cell-depleted T cells, or T cells provided the cDNA or gDNA that made up the material.

The CDR3 sequence is 15 residues long. Trimming cost V 4 bases and J 4 bases, with 15 bases left between them. The germline V gene encodes CDR1 SGHRS and CDR2 YFSETQ. Seattle patients were enrolled while actively infected and followed longitudinally. The V call is TRBV5-1, the J call TRBJ2-1; D gene unclear. Input material: peripheral blood. The sequence came from a woman aged 45-59 years with COVID-19, enrolled during active disease. The CDR3, as DNA: TGCGCCAGCAGCCCGGGTGTCAGAACTTACAATGAGCAGTTCTTC. Encoded protein: CASSPGVRTYNEQFF.